Listed below are T cell receptor beta chains from one sample, sequenced in a study of blood T cells in healthy people across ages. One entry per CDR3 protein, called by TCRdb with MiXCR from the 5' RACE reads. Among about 720,000 distinct CDR3 sequences listed, roughly 25% were seen once. These same data were also listed under a study on T cells of mothers and their children.

Sequencing was performed on blood. The origin of the receptors is a boy between 10 and 17 years old in good health. Both conserved end residues are part of each CDR3. A D gene is named only where the DNA matches it firmly. Not all rows give a size; the values are once, few, many and, for expanded clones, a class.

J gene | V gene | D gene | clone size | CDR3 DNA | CDR3 protein
TRBJ2-1 | TRBV28 | NA | NA | TGTGCCAGCACCCCGATGGCAGGGCGGCACTTC | CASTPMAGRHF
TRBJ2-5 | TRBV10-3 | NA | few | TGTGCCACCTCAGACGGATCCCGCGCCCAGTACTTC | CATSDGSRAQYF
TRBJ2-1 | TRBV12-3/TRBV12-4 | NA | NA | TGTGCCAGCAGTCAATCGGGGGAGCAGTTCTTC | CASSQSGEQFF
TRBJ2-3 | TRBV3-1 | NA | NA | TGTGCCAGCAGCCCCTCATGGGACTGGTCAGATACGCAGTATTTT | CASSPSWDWSDTQYF
TRBJ2-4 | TRBV20-1 | NA | NA | TGCAGTGCTAGAGTAGATCCGGGGGAAGCCAAAAACATTCAGTACTTC | CSARVDPGEAKNIQYF
TRBJ2-5 | TRBV29-1 | NA | few | TGCAGCGCTCTTGACGGCGAGACCCAGTACTTC | CSALDGETQYF
TRBJ2-1 | TRBV7-9 | TRBD1 | NA | TGTGCCAGCAGCATACCAACAGGGGCTTTCTCCTACAATGAGCAGTTCTTC | CASSIPTGAFSYNEQFF
TRBJ2-5 | TRBV29-1 | NA | NA | TGCAGCGGAGGGACTTTCGGAGAGACCCAGTACTTC | CSGGTFGETQYF
TRBJ2-7 | TRBV20-1 | TRBD1 | NA | TGCAGTGCTAGATTTGACAGGGGGCTCTCCTACGAGCAGTACTTC | CSARFDRGLSYEQYF
TRBJ1-5 | TRBV7-4 | NA | many | TGTGCCAGCAGCTTTTCGGGGGTTCACTGTCAGCCCCAGCATTTT | CASSFSGVHCQPQHF
TRBJ2-5 | TRBV7-9 | NA | NA | TGCGCCAGCCGAGAGCGGGCGGGGGAGACCCAGTACTTC | CASRERAGETQYF
TRBJ1-2 | TRBV28 | NA | few | TGTGCCAGCAGTCCCTATACTACGGACTATGGCTACACCTTC | CASSPYTTDYGYTF
TRBJ2-2 | TRBV13 | TRBD2 | few | TGTGCCAGCAGCGATGGGGGGGTAGGCACCGGGGAGCTGTTTTTT | CASSDGGVGTGELFF
TRBJ1-1 | TRBV29-1 | NA | few | TGCAGCGTCGCTCAGAAAGACATGGCCCCTGAAGCTTTCTTT | CSVAQKDMAPEAFF
TRBJ1-5 | TRBV10-3 | NA | NA | TGTGCCATCAGTGACGGAGTCAGTCAGCCCCAGCATTTT | CAISDGVSQPQHF
TRBJ2-3 | TRBV5-1 | TRBD1 | many | TGTGCCAGCAGCTTAGAGGGGGCGGATACGCAGTATTTT | CASSLEGADTQYF
TRBJ1-1 | TRBV4-3 | NA | NA | TGCGCCAGCGGCCAAGACGCAGGGGATCGGACTGAAGCTTTCTTT | CASGQDAGDRTEAFF
TRBJ2-6 | TRBV6-2/TRBV6-3 | NA | NA | TGTGCCAGCAGTTACGGCGGTGCTGGGGCCAACGTCCTGACTTTC | CASSYGGAGANVLTF
TRBJ1-2 | TRBV30 | NA | many | TGTGCCTGGACCTCCACTGGAAAGTCTGGCTACACCTTC | CAWTSTGKSGYTF
TRBJ2-7 | TRBV6-6 | NA | NA | TGTGCCAGCAGTTACGGGGGTAGGACCCACGAGCAGTACTTC | CASSYGGRTHEQYF
TRBJ1-4 | TRBV14 | TRBD1 | many | TGTGCCAGCAGCCAAGGAACCGGGACAGGGGGCAGAAAACTGTTTTTT | CASSQGTGTGGRKLFF
TRBJ2-2 | TRBV20-1 | NA | NA | TGCAGTGCTAGAGGCAGACTGAACACCGGGGAGCTGTTTTTT | CSARGRLNTGELFF
TRBJ1-4 | TRBV20-1 | NA | NA | TGCAGTGCTAGGCGGGATCTGGGGCAGGTCGATGAAAAACTGTTTTTT | CSARRDLGQVDEKLFF
TRBJ1-4 | TRBV4-3 | TRBD1 | few | TGCGCCGGCAGCCAAGATGACAGGGTGGGGCATGAAAAACTGTTTTTT | CAGSQDDRVGHEKLFF
TRBJ2-3 | TRBV6-6 | TRBD1 | NA | TGTGCCAGTGGGACAGGGCCCACAGATACGCAGTATTTT | CASGTGPTDTQYF
TRBJ2-1 | TRBV20-1 | TRBD2 | NA | TGCAGTGCTAGAGTAGCGAGGACTAGCGGCTCTAGCTCCTACAATGAGCAGTTCTTC | CSARVARTSGSSSYNEQFF
TRBJ2-5 | TRBV29-1 | NA | NA | TGCAGCGTTGAAGTCTATTCTGAGACCCAGTACTTC | CSVEVYSETQYF
TRBJ2-3 | TRBV12-3/TRBV12-4 | NA | few | TGTGCCAGCAGTGTCCCTGGATTGGGGGATACGCAGTATTTT | CASSVPGLGDTQYF
TRBJ2-5 | TRBV28 | TRBD2 | NA | TGTGCCAGCAGCTGGCTAGCGGTGGAGACCCAGTACTTC | CASSWLAVETQYF
TRBJ2-3 | TRBV9 | NA | NA | TGTGCCAGCAGCGTATCACCGACAGAAACGCAGTATTTT | CASSVSPTETQYF
TRBJ2-7 | TRBV27 | NA | NA | TGTGCCAGCAGAGGGTTGGACGAAGCATTCTACGAGCAGTACTTC | CASRGLDEAFYEQYF
TRBJ2-7 | TRBV18 | TRBD1 | NA | TGTGCCAGCTCACCACTGGGACAGGGGTCTAGGGAGCAGTACTTC | CASSPLGQGSREQYF
TRBJ2-7 | TRBV21-1 | NA | few | TGTGCCAGCACTAGCGGGTACGAGCAGTACTTC | CASTSGYEQYF
TRBJ2-3 | TRBV15 | NA | NA | TGTGCCACCAGCAGAGAACGGGACAACACAGATACGCAGTATTTT | CATSRERDNTDTQYF
TRBJ2-7 | TRBV7-9 | TRBD1 | few | TGTGCCAGCGGAAACAGGGGGCCCTACGAGCAGTACTTC | CASGNRGPYEQYF
TRBJ2-6 | TRBV2 | NA | NA | TGTGCCAGTGCACAGGGCGTCTCTGGGGCCAACGTCCTGACTTTC | CASAQGVSGANVLTF
TRBJ2-2 | TRBV27 | TRBD2 | few | TGTGCCAGCAGTCCCCTGCCGGGACTAGGGATGAACACCGGGGAGCTGTTTTTT | CASSPLPGLGMNTGELFF
TRBJ1-4 | TRBV12-3/TRBV12-4 | NA | few | TGTGCCAGCAGTTTAGTGGGAAGCGGACACCCTGAAAAACTGTTTTTT | CASSLVGSGHPEKLFF
TRBJ2-7 | TRBV15 | NA | NA | TGTGCCACCAGCAAAGCTCAGGGATCGTTTGTGTTGCAGTACTTC | CATSKAQGSFVLQYF
TRBJ2-2 | TRBV6-5 | NA | many | TGTGCCAGCACTTGGGGAACCGGGGAGCTGTTTTTT | CASTWGTGELFF
TRBJ2-2 | TRBV6-2/TRBV6-3 | NA | NA | TGTGCCAGCAGTAACAGGGACGATACCGGGGAGCTGTTTTTT | CASSNRDDTGELFF
TRBJ2-1 | TRBV7-9 | NA | NA | TGTGCCAGCAGCGATCGGGGTGTCGTCTACAATGAGCAGTTCTTC | CASSDRGVVYNEQFF
TRBJ1-4 | TRBV20-1 | NA | once | TGCAGTACGACCCCTCCGGGGGAAAAACTGTTTTTT | CSTTPPGEKLFF
TRBJ2-5 | TRBV20-1 | NA | NA | TGCAGTGCTAGTCGCGGCGTTGGAGAGACCCAGTACTTC | CSASRGVGETQYF
TRBJ1-4 | TRBV2 | NA | NA | TGTGCCAGCAGGATAGGAAATGAAAAACTGTTTTTT | CASRIGNEKLFF